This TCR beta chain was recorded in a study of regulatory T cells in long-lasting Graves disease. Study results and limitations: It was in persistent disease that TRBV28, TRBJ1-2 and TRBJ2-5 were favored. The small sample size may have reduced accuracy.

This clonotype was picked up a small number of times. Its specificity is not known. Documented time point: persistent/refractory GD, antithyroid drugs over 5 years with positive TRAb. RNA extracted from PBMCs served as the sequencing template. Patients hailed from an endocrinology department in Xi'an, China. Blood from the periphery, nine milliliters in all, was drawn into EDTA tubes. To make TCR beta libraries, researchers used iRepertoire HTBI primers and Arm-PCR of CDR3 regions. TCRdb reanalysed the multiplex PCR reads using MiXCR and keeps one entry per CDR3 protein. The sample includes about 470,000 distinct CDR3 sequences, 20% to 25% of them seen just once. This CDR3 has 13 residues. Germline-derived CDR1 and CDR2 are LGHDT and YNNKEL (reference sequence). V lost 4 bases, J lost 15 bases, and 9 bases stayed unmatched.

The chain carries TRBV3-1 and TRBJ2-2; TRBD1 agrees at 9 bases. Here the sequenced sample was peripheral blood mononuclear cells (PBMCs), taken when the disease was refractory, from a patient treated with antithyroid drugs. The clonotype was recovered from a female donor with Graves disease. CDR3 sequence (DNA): TGTGCCAGCAGCCCCCAAGCGGGGACAGGGTTGTTTTTT. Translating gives CASSPQAGTGLFF.